This T cell receptor beta chain was sequenced for a study of blood T cell repertoires in COVID-19. The wider study: Specimens from acute and convalescent COVID-19 originated in the United States, Italy and Spain. Sources were T cells, B-cell-depleted T cells, or PBMCs; the material itself was cDNA or gDNA.

Note on this clone: The germline gene is not matched at one end of the junction; a read error may be the cause.

The germline V gene has CDR1 SSHAT and CDR2 FNYEAQ (reference sequence). The CDR3 spans 16 residues. Original handling: From reference gene primer amplification, estimates of nucleated cell counts were derived. Libraries were prepared by immunoSEQ multiplex PCR; TCRdb keeps only in-frame clonotypes and omits some of them. The V and J calls and clone size come from that table; D and trimming were worked out from the DNA. Here the sample spans 200,000 or so clones, approximately 81% being singletons. This receptor was obtained from an elderly woman with acute or convalescent COVID-19. The genes are TRBV7-7 and TRBJ2-2, with a possible D match to TRBD2 (5 bases). Sequenced: peripheral blood. In nucleotides, the CDR3 is TGTGCTAGCAGCCGCGGGTCTAGTCCGAACACCGGGGAGCTGTTTTTT. Translating gives CASSRGSSPNTGELFF.